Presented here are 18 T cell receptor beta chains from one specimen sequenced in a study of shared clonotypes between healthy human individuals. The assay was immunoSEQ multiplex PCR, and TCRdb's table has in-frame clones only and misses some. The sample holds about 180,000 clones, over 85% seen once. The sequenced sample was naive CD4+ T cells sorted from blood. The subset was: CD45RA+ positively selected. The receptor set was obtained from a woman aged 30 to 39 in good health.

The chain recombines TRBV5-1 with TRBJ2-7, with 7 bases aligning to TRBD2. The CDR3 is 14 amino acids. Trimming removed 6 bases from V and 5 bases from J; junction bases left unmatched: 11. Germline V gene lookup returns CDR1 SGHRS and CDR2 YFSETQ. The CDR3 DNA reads TGCGCCAGCACCTTTGGGCGGGAGAGGAACGAGCAGTACTTC. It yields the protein CASTFGRERNEQYF.

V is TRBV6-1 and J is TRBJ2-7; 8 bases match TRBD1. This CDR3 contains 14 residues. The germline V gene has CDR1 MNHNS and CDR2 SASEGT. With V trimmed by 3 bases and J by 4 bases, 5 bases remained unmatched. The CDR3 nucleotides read TGTGCCAGCAGTGAGGCAGGGGGCCATTACGAGCAGTACTTC. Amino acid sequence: CASSEAGGHYEQYF.

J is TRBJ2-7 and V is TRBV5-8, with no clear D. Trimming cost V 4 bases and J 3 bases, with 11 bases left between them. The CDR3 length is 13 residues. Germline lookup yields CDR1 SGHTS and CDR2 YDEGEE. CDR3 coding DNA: TGTGCCAGCAGCCCCTACACAAGCTACGAGCAGTACTTC. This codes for CASSPYTSYEQYF.

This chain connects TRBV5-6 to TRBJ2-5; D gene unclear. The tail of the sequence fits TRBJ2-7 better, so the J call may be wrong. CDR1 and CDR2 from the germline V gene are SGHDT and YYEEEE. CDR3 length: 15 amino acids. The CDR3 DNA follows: TGTGCCAGCAGCTTGGGATCGAGGTTCCTCTACGAGCAGTACTTC. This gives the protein CASSLGSRFLYEQYF.

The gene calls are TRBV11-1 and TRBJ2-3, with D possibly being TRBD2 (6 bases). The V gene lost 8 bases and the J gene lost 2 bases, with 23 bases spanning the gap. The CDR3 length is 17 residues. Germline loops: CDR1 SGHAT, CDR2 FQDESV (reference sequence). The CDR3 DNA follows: TGTGCCAGCGGCCCCCCACTTGGCGGGGCCTTCACAGATACGCAGTATTTT. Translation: CASGPPLGGAFTDTQYF.

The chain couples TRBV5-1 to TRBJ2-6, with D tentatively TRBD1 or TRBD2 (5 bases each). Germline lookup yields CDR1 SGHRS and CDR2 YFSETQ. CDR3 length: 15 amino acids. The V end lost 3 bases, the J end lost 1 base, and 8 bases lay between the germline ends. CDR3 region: CASSSRGSGANVLTF. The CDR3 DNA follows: TGCGCCAGCAGCTCGAGGGGATCTGGGGCCAACGTCCTGACTTTC.

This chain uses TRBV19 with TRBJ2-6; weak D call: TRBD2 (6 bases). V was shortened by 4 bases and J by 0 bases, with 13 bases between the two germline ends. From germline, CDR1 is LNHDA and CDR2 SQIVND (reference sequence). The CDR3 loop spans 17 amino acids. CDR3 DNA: TGTGCCAGTAGTAGCGGGACCGGGAGCTCTGGGGCCAACGTCCTGACTTTC. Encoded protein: CASSSGTGSSGANVLTF.

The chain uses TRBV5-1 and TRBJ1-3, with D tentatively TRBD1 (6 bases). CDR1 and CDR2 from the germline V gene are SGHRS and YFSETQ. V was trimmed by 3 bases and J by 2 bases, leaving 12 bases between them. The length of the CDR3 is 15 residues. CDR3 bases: TGCGCCAGCAGCTGGGATTCAGGGGCTGGAAACACCATATATTTT. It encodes CASSWDSGAGNTIYF.

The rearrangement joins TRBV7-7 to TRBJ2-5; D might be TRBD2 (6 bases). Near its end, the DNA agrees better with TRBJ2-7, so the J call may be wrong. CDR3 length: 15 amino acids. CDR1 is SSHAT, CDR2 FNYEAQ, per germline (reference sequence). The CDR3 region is CASSFTGVASYEQYF. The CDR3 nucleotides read TGTGCCAGCAGCTTCACGGGAGTAGCTTCCTACGAGCAGTACTTC.

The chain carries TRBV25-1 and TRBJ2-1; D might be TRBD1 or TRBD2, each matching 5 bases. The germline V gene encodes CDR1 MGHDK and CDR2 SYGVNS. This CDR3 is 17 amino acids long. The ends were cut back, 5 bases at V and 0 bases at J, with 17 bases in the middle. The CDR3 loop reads CASSPNRGRSSYNEQFF. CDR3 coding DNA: TGTGCCAGCAGTCCTAACCGGGGCAGGAGCTCCTACAATGAGCAGTTCTTC.

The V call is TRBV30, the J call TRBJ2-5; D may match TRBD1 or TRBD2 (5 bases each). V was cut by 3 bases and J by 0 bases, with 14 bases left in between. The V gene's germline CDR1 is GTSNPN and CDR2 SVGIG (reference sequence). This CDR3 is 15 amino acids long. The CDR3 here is CAWSIGTKYQETQYF. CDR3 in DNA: TGTGCCTGGAGCATCGGGACCAAGTACCAAGAGACCCAGTACTTC.

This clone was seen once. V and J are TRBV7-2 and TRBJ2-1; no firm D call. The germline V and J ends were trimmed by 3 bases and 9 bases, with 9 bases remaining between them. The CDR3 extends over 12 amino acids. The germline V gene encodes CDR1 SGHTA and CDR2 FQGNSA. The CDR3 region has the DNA TGTGCCAGCAGCTTTAGTCAGATTGAGCAGTTCTTC. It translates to CASSFSQIEQFF. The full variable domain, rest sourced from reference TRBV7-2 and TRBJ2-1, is GAGVSQSPSNKVTEKGKDVELRCDPISGHTALYWYRQSLGQGLEFLIYFQGNSAPDKSGLPSDRFSAERTGGSVSTLTIQRTQQEDSAVYLCASSFSQIEQFFGPGTRLTVL.

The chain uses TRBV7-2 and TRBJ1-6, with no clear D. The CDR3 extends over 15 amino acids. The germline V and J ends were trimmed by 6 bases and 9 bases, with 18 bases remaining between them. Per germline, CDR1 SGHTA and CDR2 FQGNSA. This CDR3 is CASSLRPGGFSPLHF. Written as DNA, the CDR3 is TGTGCCAGCAGTCTCAGACCGGGAGGTTTTTCACCCCTCCACTTT.

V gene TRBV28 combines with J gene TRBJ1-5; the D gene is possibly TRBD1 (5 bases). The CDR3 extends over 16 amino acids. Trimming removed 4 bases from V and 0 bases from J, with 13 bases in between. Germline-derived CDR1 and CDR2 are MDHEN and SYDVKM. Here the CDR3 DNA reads TGTGCCAGCAGTTATGGGGGTGGACTTAGCAATCAGCCCCAGCATTTT. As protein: CASSYGGGLSNQPQHF.

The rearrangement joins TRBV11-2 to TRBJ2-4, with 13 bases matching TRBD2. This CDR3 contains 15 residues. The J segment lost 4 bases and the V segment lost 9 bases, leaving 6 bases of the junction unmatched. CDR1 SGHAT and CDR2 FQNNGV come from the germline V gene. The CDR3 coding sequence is TGTGCCAGTACGTGGGGACTAGCGGGAAAAAACATTCAGTACTTC. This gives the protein CASTWGLAGKNIQYF.

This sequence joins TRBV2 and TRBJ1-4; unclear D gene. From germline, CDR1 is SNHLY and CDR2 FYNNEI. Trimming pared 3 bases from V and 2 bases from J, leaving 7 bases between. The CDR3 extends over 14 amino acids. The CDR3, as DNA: TGTGCCAGCAGTGAGCGGGAGACTAATGAAAAACTGTTTTTT. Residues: CASSERETNEKLFF. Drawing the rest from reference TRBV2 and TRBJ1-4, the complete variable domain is EPEVTQTPSHQVTQMGQEVILRCVPISNHLYFYWYRQILGQKVEFLVSFYNNEISEKSEIFDDQFSVERPDGSNFTLKIRSTKLEDSAMYFCASSERETNEKLFFGSGTQLSVL.

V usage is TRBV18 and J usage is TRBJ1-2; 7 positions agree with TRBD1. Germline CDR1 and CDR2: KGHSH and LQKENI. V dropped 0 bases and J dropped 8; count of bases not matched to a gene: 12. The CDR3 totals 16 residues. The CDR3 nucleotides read TGTGCCAGCTCACCACCGGAGGGGCCCTCCAGGGGGGGCTACACCTTC. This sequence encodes CASSPPEGPSRGGYTF.

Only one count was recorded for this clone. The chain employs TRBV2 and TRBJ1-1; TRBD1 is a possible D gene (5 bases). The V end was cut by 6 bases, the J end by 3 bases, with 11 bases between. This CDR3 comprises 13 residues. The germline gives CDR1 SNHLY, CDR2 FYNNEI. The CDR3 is CASRELRDTEAFF. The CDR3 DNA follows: TGTGCCAGCAGAGAGCTCAGGGACACTGAAGCTTTCTTT. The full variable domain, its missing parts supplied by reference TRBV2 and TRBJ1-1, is EPEVTQTPSHQVTQMGQEVILRCVPISNHLYFYWYRQILGQKVEFLVSFYNNEISEKSEIFDDQFSVERPDGSNFTLKIRSTKLEDSAMYFCASRELRDTEAFFGQGTRLTVV.